This is a list of T cell receptor beta chains from one sample in a study of STAT5B mutations in CD4+ large granular lymphocyte leukemia. Produced via immunoSEQ multiplex PCR; TCRdb's table is partial and in-frame only. The sample contains about 30,000 clones, 70% to 85% of which appear only once. The sample was CD4+ T cells from blood buffy coats. Receptor source: a human donor in good health. Both conserved end residues are part of each CDR3. A D gene is named only where the DNA matches it firmly. Not all rows give a size; the values are once, few, many and, for expanded clones, a class.

clone_size j_call v_call d_call cdr3_nt cdr3_aa
- TRBJ2-5 TRBV9 - TGTGCCAGCAGCCCCCGTGGTAGCTCAGAGACCCAGTACTTC CASSPRGSSETQYF
- TRBJ2-7 TRBV19 TRBD2 TGTGCCAGTAGTACCAGCGGGACTAACTCCTACGAGCAGTACTTC CASSTSGTNSYEQYF
- TRBJ2-7 TRBV5-4 TRBD1 TGTGCCAGCAGCTTGGAGCGGGACAGGGTGAGGTACGAGCAGTACTTC CASSLERDRVRYEQYF
- TRBJ2-5 TRBV19 - TGTGCCAGTAGTACCGGGACCCTCAAAGAGACCCAGTACTTC CASSTGTLKETQYF
- TRBJ2-3 TRBV5-1 - TGCGCCAGCAGAAACGACACAGTTAGCACAGATACGCAGTATTTT CASRNDTVSTDTQYF
- TRBJ2-1 TRBV5-1 - TGCGCCAGCAGGCCCAGGGGGGACTTTTTGACTGAGCAGTTCTTC CASRPRGDFLTEQFF
- TRBJ2-1 TRBV30 TRBD2 TGTGCCTGGAGCCACGGCGGACTAGCGGGATATGAGCAGTTCTTC CAWSHGGLAGYEQFF
- TRBJ2-3 TRBV2 TRBD1 TGTGCCAGCAGCTCAACGGACAGGGGAGCAGATACGCAGTATTTT CASSSTDRGADTQYF
- TRBJ1-1 TRBV6-1 TRBD1 TGTGCCAGCAGCGAACCCGGGACAGGATCATCTGAAGCTTTCTTT CASSEPGTGSSEAFF
- TRBJ2-3 TRBV7-6 - TGTGCCAGCAGCTTAGGAGGTCCCGGGAGCTTTGGAGGGGATACGCAGTATTTT CASSLGGPGSFGGDTQYF
- TRBJ1-6 TRBV5-4 - TGTGCCAGCAGCTTGCCCGGGGCAGGGGCAGTTGATTCACCCCTCCACTTT CASSLPGAGAVDSPLHF
- TRBJ2-1 TRBV5-4 TRBD1 TGTGCCAGCAGCTTGCCGGGACAGGACTACAATGAGCAGTTCTTC CASSLPGQDYNEQFF
- TRBJ2-2 TRBV4-2 - TGTGCCAGCAGCCAAAACCGGGACCCAGACACCGGGGAGCTGTTTTTT CASSQNRDPDTGELFF
few TRBJ2-1 TRBV5-1 - TGCGCCAGCAGCCAATCTGGCAGGGTCGCCTACAATGAGCAGTTCTTC CASSQSGRVAYNEQFF
- TRBJ2-3 TRBV28 - TGTGCCAGCAGTTCCCCCACAGGCCCGACAGATACGCAGTATTTT CASSSPTGPTDTQYF
- TRBJ2-1 TRBV7-9 TRBD1 TGTGCCAGCAGCTTAGGATGGGGCAACCGGGACAGGAGGACCAATGAGCAGTTCTTC CASSLGWGNRDRRTNEQFF
few TRBJ1-1 TRBV7-3 - TGTGCCAGCAGCTTAAATGCAGGTAGCACTGAAGCTTTCTTT CASSLNAGSTEAFF
- TRBJ1-2 TRBV2 TRBD1 TGTGCCAGCAGCTTCCGGGACAGGGGGATTTATGGCTACACCTTC CASSFRDRGIYGYTF
few TRBJ1-5 TRBV10-3 TRBD1 TGTGCCATCAGATCAGGGACAGGAGGAAATCAGCCCCAGCATTTT CAIRSGTGGNQPQHF
- TRBJ2-7 TRBV5-6 TRBD2 TGTGCCAGCAGCTACCCGGGACTAGGGTACGAGCAGTACTTC CASSYPGLGYEQYF
- TRBJ2-4 TRBV6-6 - TGTGCCAGCAGTTACTCGGCTAGTCGCCAAAACATTCAGTACTTC CASSYSASRQNIQYF
- TRBJ2-1 TRBV5-6 - TGTGCCAGCAGCTTGTGGGGGGGCCGGACAGGAGATGAGCAGTTCTTC CASSLWGGRTGDEQFF
- TRBJ1-6 TRBV19 - TGTGCCAGTAGTATTTTGGTGGGACGGCAAGGAGAGTCACCCCTCCACTTT CASSILVGRQGESPLHF
- TRBJ2-6 TRBV6-6 - TGTGCCAGCAGTAACACAGCCTCTGGGGCCAACGTCCTGACTTTC CASSNTASGANVLTF
- TRBJ2-7 TRBV27 - TGTGCCAGCAGCCGAAGGGCCCAGGGTAATTCCTACGAGCAGTACTTC CASSRRAQGNSYEQYF
- TRBJ1-1 TRBV6-1 - TGTGCCAGCAGCCAAATAACACCCAGCCCTGAAGCTTTCTTT CASSQITPSPEAFF
- TRBJ2-3 TRBV29-1 - TGCAGCGTTGAAAGCTACGGTCAGTATTTT CSVESYGQYF
once TRBJ2-3 TRBV5-1 - TGCGCCAGCAGCTTGACAGTCCGTATCACAGATACGCAGTATTTT CASSLTVRITDTQYF
- TRBJ2-3 TRBV2 TRBD2 TGTGCCAGCAGTGCTGAGGCGGGGGGCCCGACAGATACGCAGTATTTT CASSAEAGGPTDTQYF
- TRBJ1-4 TRBV28 - TGTGCCAGCAGGCCCTGGACTTGGGGTGAAAAACTGTTTTTT CASRPWTWGEKLFF
- TRBJ1-1 TRBV5-1 TRBD1 TGCGCCAGCAGCTCATGGCAACAGGGGCGTCCGAATGAAGCTTTCTTT CASSSWQQGRPNEAFF
- TRBJ1-4 TRBV7-7 TRBD1 TGTGCCAGCAGCGCCCGACAGGGGGCTGAAGAAAAACTGTTTTTT CASSARQGAEEKLFF
- TRBJ2-7 TRBV6-1 - TGTGCCAGCAGTGGCCTCCTCGGGTCGGCCTACGAGCAGTACTTC CASSGLLGSAYEQYF
few TRBJ1-5 TRBV6-5 - TGTGCCAGCAGTTCCGCCTTAGGTTCCCAGCATTTT CASSSALGSQHF
once TRBJ2-7 TRBV7-2 TRBD2 TGTGCCAGCAGCTTTCCCGGGAGGAGCTCCTACGAGCAGTACTTC CASSFPGRSSYEQYF
- TRBJ1-1 TRBV6-1 TRBD1 TGTGCCAGCAGTGGGACAGGACTGAACACTGAAGCTTTCTTT CASSGTGLNTEAFF